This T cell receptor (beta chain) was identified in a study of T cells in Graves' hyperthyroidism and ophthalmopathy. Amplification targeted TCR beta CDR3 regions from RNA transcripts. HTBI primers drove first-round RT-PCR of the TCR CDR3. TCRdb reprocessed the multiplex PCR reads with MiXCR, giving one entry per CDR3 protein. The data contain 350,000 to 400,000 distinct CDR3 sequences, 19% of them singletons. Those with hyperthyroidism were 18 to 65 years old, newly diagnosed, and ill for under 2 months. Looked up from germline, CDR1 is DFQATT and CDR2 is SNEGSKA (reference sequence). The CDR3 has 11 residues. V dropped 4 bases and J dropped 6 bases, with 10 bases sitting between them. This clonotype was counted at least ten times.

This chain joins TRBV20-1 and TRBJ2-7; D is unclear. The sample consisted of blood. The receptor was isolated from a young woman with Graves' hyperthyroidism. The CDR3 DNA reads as TGCAGTGCTAAAATCGCCGCCGAGCAGTACTTC. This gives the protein CSAKIAAEQYF.